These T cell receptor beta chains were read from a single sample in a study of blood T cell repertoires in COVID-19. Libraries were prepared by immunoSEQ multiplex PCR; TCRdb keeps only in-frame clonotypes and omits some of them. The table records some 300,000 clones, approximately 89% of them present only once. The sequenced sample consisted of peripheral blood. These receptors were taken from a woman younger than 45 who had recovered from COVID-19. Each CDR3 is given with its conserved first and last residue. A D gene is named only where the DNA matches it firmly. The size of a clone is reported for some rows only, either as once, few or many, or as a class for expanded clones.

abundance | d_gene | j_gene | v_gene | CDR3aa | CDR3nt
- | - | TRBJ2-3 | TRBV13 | CASSPRGSTDTQYF | TGTGCCAGCAGCCCCAGGGGAAGCACAGATACGCAGTATTTT
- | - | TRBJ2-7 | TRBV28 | CASEYGGGSYEQYF | TGTGCCAGCGAATATGGGGGAGGATCCTACGAGCAGTACTTC
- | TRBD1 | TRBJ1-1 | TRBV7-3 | CASSQQGQNTEAFF | TGTGCCAGCAGCCAACAGGGGCAGAACACTGAAGCTTTCTTT
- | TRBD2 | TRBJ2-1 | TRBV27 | CASATSSGTTLLNEQFF | TGTGCCAGCGCTACCTCTTCCGGGACTACTCTCCTCAATGAGCAGTTCTTC
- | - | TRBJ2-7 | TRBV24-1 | CATSDSLGSNEQYF | TGTGCCACCAGTGATTCTTTAGGGAGCAACGAGCAGTACTTC
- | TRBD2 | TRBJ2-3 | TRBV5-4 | CASSPLAGDSTDTQYF | TGTGCCAGCAGCCCCCTAGCGGGGGACAGCACAGATACGCAGTATTTT
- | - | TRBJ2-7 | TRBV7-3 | CASSSRAGYEQYF | TGTGCCAGCAGCTCGAGGGCGGGCTACGAGCAGTACTTC
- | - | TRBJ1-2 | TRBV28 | CASSPGARRGYTF | TGTGCCAGCAGTCCAGGGGCGCGCCGGGGCTACACCTTC
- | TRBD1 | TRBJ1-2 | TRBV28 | CASRPGTAGYGYTF | TGTGCCAGCAGGCCGGGGACAGCCGGCTATGGCTACACCTTC
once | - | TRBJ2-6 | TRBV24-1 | CATSDSNRYNVLTF | TGTGCCACCAGTGATTCCAACAGATACAACGTCCTGACTTTC
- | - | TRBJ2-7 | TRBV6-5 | CASRPSGTDPYEQYF | TGTGCCAGCAGACCCTCGGGGACTGATCCCTACGAGCAGTACTTC